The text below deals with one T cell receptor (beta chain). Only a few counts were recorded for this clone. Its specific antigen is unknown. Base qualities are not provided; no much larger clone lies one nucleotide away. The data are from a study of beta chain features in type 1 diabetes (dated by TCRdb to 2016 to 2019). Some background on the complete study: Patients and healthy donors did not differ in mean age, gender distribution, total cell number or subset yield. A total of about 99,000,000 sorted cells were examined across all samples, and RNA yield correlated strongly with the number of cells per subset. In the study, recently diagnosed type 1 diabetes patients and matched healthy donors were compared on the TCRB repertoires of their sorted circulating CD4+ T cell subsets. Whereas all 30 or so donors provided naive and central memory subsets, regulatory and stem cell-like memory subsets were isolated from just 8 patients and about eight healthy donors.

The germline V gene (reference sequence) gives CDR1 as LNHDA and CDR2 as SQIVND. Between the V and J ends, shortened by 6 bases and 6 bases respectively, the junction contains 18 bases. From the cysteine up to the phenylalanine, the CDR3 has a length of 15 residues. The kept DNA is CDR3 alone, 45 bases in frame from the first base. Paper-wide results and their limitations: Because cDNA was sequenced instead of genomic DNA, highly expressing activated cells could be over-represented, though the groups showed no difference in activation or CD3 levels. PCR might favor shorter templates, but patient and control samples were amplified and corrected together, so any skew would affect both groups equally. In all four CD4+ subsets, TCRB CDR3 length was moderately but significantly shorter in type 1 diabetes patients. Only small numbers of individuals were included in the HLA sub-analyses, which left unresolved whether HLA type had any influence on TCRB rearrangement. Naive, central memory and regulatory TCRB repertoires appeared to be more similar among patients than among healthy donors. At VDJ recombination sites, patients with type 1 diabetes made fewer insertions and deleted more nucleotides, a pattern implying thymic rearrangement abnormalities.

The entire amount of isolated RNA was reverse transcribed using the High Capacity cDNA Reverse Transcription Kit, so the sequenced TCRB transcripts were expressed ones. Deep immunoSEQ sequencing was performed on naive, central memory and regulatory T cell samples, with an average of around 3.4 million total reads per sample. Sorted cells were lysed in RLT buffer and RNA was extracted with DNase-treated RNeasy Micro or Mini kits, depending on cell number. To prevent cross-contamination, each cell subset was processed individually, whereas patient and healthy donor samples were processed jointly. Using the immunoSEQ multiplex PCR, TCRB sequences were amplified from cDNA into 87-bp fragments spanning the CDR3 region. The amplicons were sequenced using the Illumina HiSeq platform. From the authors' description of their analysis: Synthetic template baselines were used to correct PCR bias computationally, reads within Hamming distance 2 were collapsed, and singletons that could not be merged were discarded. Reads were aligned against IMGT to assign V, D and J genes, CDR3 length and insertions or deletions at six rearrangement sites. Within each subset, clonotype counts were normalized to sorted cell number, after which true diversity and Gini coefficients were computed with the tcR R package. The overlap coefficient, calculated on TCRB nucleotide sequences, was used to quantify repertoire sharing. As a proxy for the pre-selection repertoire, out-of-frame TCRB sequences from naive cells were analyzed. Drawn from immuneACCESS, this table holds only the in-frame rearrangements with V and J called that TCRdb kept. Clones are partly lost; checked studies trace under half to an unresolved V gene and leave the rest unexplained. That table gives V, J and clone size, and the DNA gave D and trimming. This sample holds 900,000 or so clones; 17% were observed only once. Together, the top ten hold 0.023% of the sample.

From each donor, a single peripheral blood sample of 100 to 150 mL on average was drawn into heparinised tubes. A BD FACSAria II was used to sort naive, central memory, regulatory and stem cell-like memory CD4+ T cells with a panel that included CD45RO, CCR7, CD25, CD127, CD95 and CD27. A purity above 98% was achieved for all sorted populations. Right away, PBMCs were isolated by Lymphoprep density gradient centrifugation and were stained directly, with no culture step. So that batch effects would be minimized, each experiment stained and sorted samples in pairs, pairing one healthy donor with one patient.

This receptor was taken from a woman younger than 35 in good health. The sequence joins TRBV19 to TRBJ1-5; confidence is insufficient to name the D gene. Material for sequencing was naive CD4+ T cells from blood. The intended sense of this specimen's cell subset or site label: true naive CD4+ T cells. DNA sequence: TGTGCCAGTAGCACTCTCATACAGCGGGCTCAGCCCCAGCATTTT. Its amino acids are CASSTLIQRAQPQHF.